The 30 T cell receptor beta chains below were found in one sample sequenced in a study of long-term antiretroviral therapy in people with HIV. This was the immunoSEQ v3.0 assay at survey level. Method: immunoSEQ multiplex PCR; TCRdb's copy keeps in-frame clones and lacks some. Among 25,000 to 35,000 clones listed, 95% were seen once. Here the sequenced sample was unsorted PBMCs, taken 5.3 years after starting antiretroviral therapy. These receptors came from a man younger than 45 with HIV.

Here the CDR3 DNA reads TGTGCCATCAGGCCTAGAGACAGGGTTAAAACTGAAGCTTTCTTT. This encodes CAIRPRDRVKTEAFF. The rearrangement links TRBV10-3 to TRBJ1-1; 7 bases map to TRBD1. Trimming cost V 6 bases and J 5 bases; bases outside gene matches: 12. This CDR3 is 15 amino acids long. Per germline, CDR1 ENHRY and CDR2 SYGVKD.

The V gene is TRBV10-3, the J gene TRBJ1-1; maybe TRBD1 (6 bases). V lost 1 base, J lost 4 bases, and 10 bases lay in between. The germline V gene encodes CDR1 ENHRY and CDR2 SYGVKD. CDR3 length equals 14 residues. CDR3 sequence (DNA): TGTGCCATCAGTGAGTGGGGAGGGGGCACTGAAGCTTTCTTT. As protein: CAISEWGGGTEAFF.

This CDR3 reads CASSPGLAGSSLYNEQFF. The DNA for the CDR3 is TGCGCCAGCAGCCCGGGACTAGCGGGATCTTCCTTGTACAATGAGCAGTTCTTC. This rearrangement joins TRBV4-3 to TRBJ2-1; TRBD2 aligns across 13 bases. The germline V gene has CDR1 LGHNA and CDR2 YSLEER. V was pared by 4 bases and J by 4 bases, with 10 bases of the junction left unmatched. This CDR3 contains 18 residues.

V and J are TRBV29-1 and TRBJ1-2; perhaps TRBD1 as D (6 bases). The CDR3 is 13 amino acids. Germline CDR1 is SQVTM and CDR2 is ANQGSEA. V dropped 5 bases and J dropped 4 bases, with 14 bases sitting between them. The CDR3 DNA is TGCAGCGTTCACAGGGTAGTCGGCTATGGCTACACCTTC. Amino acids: CSVHRVVGYGYTF.

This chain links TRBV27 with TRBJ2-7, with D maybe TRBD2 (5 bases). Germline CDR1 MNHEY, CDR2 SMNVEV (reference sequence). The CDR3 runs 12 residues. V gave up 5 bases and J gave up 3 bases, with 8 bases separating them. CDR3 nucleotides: TGTGCCAGCAGTGGCGGGCACTACGAGCAGTACTTC. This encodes CASSGGHYEQYF.

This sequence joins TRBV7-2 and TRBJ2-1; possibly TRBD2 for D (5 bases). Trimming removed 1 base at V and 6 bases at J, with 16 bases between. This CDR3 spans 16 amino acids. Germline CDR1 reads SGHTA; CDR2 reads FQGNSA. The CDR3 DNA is TGTGCCAGCAGCTTAGTCGGCGGGTATGCTCTCAATGAGCAGTTCTTC. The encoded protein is CASSLVGGYALNEQFF.

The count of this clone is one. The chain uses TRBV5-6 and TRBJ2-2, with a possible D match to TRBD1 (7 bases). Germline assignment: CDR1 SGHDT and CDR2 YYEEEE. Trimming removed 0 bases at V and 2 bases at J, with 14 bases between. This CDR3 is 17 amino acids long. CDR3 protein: CASSLARGVDNTGELFF. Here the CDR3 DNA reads TGTGCCAGCAGCTTGGCCAGGGGGGTCGATAACACCGGGGAGCTGTTTTTT. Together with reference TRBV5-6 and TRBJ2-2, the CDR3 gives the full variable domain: DAGVTQSPTHLIKTRGQQVTLRCSPKSGHDTVSWYQQALGQGPQFIFQYYEEEERQRGNFPDRFSGHQFPNYSSELNVNALLLGDSALYLCASSLARGVDNTGELFFGEGSRLTVL.

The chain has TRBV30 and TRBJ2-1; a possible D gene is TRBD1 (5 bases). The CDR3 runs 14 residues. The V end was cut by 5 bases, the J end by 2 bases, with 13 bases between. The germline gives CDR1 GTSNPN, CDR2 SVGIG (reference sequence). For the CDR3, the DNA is TGTGCCTGGGAGAGCGTGGACACCTACAATGAGCAGTTCTTC. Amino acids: CAWESVDTYNEQFF.

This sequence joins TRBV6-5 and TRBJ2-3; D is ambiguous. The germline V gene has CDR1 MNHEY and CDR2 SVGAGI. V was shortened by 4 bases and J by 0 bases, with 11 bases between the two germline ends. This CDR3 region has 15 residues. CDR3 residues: CASSSRGASTDTQYF. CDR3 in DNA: TGTGCCAGCAGTTCCCGAGGAGCTAGCACAGATACGCAGTATTTT.

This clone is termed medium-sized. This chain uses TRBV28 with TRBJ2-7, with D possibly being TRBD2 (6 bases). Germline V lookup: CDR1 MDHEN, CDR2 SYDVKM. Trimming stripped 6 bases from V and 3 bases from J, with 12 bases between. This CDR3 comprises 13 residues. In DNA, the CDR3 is TGTGCCAGCAGCGTCGGACTAAACTACGAGCAGTACTTC. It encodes CASSVGLNYEQYF.

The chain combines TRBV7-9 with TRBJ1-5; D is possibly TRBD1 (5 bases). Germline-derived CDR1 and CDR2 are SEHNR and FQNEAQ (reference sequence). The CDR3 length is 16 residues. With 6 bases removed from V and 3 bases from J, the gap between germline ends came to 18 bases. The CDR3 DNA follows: TGTGCCAGCAGTTCAGCGGGACTCAGAGACAATCAGCCCCAGCATTTT. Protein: CASSSAGLRDNQPQHF.

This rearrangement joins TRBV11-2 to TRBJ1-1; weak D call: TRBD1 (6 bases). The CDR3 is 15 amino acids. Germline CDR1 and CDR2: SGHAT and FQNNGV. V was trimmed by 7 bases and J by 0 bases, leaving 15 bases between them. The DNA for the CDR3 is TGTGCCAGCACCCTAGGAGACAGGATGAACACTGAAGCTTTCTTT. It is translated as CASTLGDRMNTEAFF.

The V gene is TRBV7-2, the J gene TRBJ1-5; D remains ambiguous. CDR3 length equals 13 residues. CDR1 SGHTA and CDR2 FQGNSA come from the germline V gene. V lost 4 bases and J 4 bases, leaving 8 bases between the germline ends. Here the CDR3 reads CASSSRGNQPQHF. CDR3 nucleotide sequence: TGTGCCAGCAGCTCGCGAGGTAATCAGCCCCAGCATTTT. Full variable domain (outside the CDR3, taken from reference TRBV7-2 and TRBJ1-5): GAGVSQSPSNKVTEKGKDVELRCDPISGHTALYWYRQSLGQGLEFLIYFQGNSAPDKSGLPSDRFSAERTGGSVSTLTIQRTQQEDSAVYLCASSSRGNQPQHFGDGTRLSIL.

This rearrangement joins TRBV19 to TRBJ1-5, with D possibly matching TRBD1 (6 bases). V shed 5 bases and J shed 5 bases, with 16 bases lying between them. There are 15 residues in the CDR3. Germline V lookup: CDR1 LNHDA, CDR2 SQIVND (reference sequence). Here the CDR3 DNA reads TGTGCCAGTAGTGTGACGGGTGCAGGGGATCAGCCCCAGCATTTT. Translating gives CASSVTGAGDQPQHF.

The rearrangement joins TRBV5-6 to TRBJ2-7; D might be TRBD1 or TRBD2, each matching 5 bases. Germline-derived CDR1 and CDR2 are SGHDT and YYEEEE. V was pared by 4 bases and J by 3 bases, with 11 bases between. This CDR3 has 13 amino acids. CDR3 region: CASSPGPNYEQYF. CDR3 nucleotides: TGTGCCAGCAGCCCGGGACCCAACTACGAGCAGTACTTC.

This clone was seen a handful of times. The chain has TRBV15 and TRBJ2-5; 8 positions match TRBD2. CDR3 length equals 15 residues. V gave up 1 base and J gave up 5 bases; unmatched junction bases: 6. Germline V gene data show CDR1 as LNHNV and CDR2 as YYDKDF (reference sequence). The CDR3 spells CATSRAGGPRETQYF. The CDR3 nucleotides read TGTGCCACCAGCAGAGCGGGAGGGCCTCGGGAGACCCAGTACTTC.

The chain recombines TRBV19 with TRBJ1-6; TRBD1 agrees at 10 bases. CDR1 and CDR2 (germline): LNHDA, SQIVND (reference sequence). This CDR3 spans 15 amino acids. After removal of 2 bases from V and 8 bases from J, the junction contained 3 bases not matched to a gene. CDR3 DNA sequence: TGTGCCAGTAGTATAACCGGGACAGGGGATTCACCCCTCCACTTT. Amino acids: CASSITGTGDSPLHF.

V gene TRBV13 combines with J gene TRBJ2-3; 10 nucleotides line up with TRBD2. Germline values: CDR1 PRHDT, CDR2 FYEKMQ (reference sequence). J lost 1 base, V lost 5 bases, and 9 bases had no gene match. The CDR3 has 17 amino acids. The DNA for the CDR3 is TGTGCCAGCAGCCCGCGGCTAGCGGGGGCCCGCACAGATACGCAGTATTTT. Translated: CASSPRLAGARTDTQYF.

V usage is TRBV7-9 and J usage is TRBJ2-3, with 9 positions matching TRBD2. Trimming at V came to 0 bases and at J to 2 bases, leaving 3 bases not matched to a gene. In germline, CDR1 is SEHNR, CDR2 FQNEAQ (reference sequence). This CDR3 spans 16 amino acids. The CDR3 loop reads CASSLAPSGTTDTQYF. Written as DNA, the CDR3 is TGTGCCAGCAGCTTAGCTCCTAGCGGGACCACAGATACGCAGTATTTT.

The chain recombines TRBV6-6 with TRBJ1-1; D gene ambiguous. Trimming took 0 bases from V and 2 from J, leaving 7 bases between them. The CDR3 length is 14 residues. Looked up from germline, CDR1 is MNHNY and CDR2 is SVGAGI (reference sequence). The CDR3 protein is CASSYSMGNTEAFF. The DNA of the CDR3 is TGTGCCAGCAGTTACTCGATGGGTAACACTGAAGCTTTCTTT.

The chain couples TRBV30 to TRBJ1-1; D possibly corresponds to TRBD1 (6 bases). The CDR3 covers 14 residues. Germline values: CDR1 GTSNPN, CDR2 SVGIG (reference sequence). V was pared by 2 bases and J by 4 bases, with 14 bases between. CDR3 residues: CAWSKRLRGTEAFF. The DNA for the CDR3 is TGTGCCTGGAGTAAGCGGCTCAGGGGCACTGAAGCTTTCTTT.

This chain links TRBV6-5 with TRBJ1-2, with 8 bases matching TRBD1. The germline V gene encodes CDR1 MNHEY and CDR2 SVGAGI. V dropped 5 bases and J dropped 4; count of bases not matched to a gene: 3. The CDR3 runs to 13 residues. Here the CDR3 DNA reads TGTGCCAGCAGTCGCGGGACAGGCTATGGCTACACCTTC. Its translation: CASSRGTGYGYTF.

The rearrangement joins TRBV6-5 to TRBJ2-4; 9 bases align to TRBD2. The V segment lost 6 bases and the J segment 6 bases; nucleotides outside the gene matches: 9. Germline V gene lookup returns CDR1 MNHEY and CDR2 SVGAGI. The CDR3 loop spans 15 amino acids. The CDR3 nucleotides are TGTGCCAGCAGGGTAGCGGGAGCAAGTTCAAACATTCAGTACTTC. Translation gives CASRVAGASSNIQYF.

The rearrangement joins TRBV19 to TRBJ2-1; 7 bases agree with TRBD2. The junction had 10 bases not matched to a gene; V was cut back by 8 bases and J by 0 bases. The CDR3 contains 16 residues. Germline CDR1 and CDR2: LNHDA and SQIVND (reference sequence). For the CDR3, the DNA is TGTGCCAGTCGTCCCCCGGGGGGAGGCTCCTACAATGAGCAGTTCTTC. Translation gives CASRPPGGGSYNEQFF.

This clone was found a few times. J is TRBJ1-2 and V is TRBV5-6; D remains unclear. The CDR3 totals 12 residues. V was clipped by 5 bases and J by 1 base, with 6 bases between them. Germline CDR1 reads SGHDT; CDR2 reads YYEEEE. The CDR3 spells CASSYSNYGYTF. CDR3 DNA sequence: TGTGCCAGCAGTTACAGTAACTATGGCTACACCTTC.

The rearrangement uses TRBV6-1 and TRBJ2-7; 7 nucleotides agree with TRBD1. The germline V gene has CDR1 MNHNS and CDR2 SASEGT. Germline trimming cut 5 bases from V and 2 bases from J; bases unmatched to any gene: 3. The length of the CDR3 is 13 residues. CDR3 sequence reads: CASSWDSPYEQYF. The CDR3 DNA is TGTGCCAGCAGTTGGGACAGCCCCTACGAGCAGTACTTC.

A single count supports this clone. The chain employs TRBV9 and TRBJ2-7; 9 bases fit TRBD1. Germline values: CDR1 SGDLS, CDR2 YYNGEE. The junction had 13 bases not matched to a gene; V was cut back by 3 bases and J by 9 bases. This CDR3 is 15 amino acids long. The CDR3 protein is CASSEGPGQGLGQYF. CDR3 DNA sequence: TGTGCCAGCAGCGAGGGTCCGGGACAGGGATTGGGGCAGTACTTC.

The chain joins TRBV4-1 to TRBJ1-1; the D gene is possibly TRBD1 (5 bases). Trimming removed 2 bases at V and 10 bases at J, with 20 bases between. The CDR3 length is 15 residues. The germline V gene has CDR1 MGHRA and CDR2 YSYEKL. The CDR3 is CASSQLALSRAGAFF. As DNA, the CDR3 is TGCGCCAGCAGCCAACTTGCGCTTTCCAGGGCGGGAGCTTTCTTT.

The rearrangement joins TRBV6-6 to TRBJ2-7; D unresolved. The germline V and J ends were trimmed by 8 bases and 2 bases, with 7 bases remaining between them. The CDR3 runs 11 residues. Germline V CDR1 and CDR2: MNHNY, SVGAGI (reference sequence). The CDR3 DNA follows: TGTGCCAGCCGCGAAGCCTACGAGCAGTACTTC. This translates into CASREAYEQYF.

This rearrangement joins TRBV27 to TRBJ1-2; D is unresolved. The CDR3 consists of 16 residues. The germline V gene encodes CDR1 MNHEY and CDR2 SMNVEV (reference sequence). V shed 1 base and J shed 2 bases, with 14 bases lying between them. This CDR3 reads CASSLYSGRANYGYTF. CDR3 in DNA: TGTGCCAGCAGTTTATATTCGGGCCGTGCGAACTATGGCTACACCTTC.